This is a list of T cell receptor beta chains from one sample in a study of cytomegalovirus exposure and HLA in healthy donors. Clones were read by immunoSEQ multiplex PCR, and TCRdb kept only the in-frame ones, dropping some. The sample lists more than 150,000 clones; approximately 82% were seen once. Sequencing was performed on PBMCs. The origin of the receptors is a woman aged 40 to 50 in good health and CMV-seropositive. CDR3s include the opening cysteine and the closing phenylalanine or tryptophan. D genes are given only for firm matches. Rows may omit the clone size; those that give it use once, few, many or a size class.

j_call | clone_size | d_call | v_call | cdr3_aa | cdr3_nt
TRBJ2-2 | - | TRBD2 | TRBV15 | CATRQGGKNTGELFF | TGTGCCACCCGTCAGGGAGGGAAGAACACCGGGGAGCTGTTTTTT
TRBJ1-1 | - | TRBD1 | TRBV7-2 | CASSSGTGRIEAFF | TGTGCCAGCAGCTCCGGGACAGGGAGAATAGAAGCTTTCTTT
TRBJ1-4 | - | TRBD1 | TRBV6-6 | CASSWGQGITNEKLFF | TGTGCCAGCAGCTGGGGACAGGGGATAACTAATGAAAAACTGTTTTTT
TRBJ2-1 | - | TRBD2 | TRBV28 | CASSFSSGRGEQFF | TGTGCCAGCAGTTTTTCTAGCGGGAGAGGTGAGCAGTTCTTC
TRBJ2-2 | - | TRBD2 | TRBV28 | CASEATGLGPNTGELFF | TGTGCCAGCGAGGCGACGGGACTAGGTCCTAACACCGGGGAGCTGTTTTTT
TRBJ1-2 | - | - | TRBV15 | CATSTGSVYGYTF | TGTGCCACCAGCACAGGGTCCGTCTATGGCTACACCTTC
TRBJ2-7 | - | TRBD2 | TRBV5-4 | CASSLSGGPVYEQYF | TGTGCCAGCAGCTTGTCGGGGGGGCCTGTCTACGAGCAGTACTTC
TRBJ2-1 | - | - | TRBV28 | CASSLNHGTSAFF | TGTGCCAGCAGTTTAAACCACGGGACAAGTGCGTTCTTC
TRBJ2-7 | once | - | TRBV5-6 | CASSLGATGSYEQYF | TGTGCCAGCAGCTTGGGGGCGACAGGCAGCTACGAGCAGTACTTC
TRBJ1-5 | - | TRBD1 | TRBV5-5 | CASSRDRGNQPQHF | TGTGCCAGCAGCCGGGACAGGGGCAATCAGCCCCAGCATTTT
TRBJ2-7 | few | TRBD2 | TRBV4-3 | CASSQKTSSTSGGSYEQYF | TGCGCCAGCAGCCAAAAGACTTCCTCGACTAGCGGGGGCTCCTACGAGCAGTACTTC
TRBJ2-7 | - | TRBD2 | TRBV11-2 | CASSLGLAGGQSGEQYF | TGTGCCAGCAGCTTAGGACTAGCGGGAGGGCAATCTGGCGAGCAGTACTTC
TRBJ2-7 | - | TRBD2 | TRBV6-6 | CASSSGRGGEQYF | TGTGCCAGCAGTTCTGGACGGGGGGGCGAGCAGTACTTC
TRBJ2-2 | - | - | TRBV18 | CASSPWQNTGELFF | TGTGCCAGCTCACCGTGGCAGAACACCGGGGAGCTGTTTTTT
TRBJ1-6 | few | - | TRBV14 | CASSQGVVMNNSPLHF | TGTGCCAGCAGCCAGGGAGTGGTAATGAATAATTCACCCCTCCACTTT
TRBJ2-1 | - | - | TRBV7-2 | CASSRRSSYNEQFF | TGTGCCAGCAGCAGGCGGAGCTCCTACAATGAGCAGTTCTTC
TRBJ2-2 | - | TRBD2 | TRBV19 | CASGGLAGGPYGELFF | TGTGCCAGTGGGGGACTAGCGGGAGGGCCTTACGGGGAGCTGTTTTTT
TRBJ2-7 | - | - | TRBV5-1 | CASSVRPSGTNSFSYEQYF | TGCGCCAGCAGCGTGCGACCCTCCGGGACAAATTCCTTCTCCTACGAGCAGTACTTC
TRBJ2-3 | - | - | TRBV13 | CASSLGRGDTQYF | TGTGCCAGCAGCTTAGGCAGGGGAGATACGCAGTATTTT
TRBJ1-1 | - | - | TRBV29-1 | CSVEGTGPNTEAFF | TGCAGCGTTGAAGGTACAGGGCCGAACACTGAAGCTTTCTTT
TRBJ2-1 | few | - | TRBV7-3 | CASSIQRVTEQFF | TGTGCCAGCAGCATACAGCGGGTTACGGAGCAGTTCTTC
TRBJ1-1 | - | - | TRBV5-6 | CASSSGREEAFF | TGTGCCAGCAGCTCTGGACGGGAGGAAGCTTTCTTT
TRBJ2-5 | - | TRBD2 | TRBV28 | CASSGGGLKTQYF | TGTGCCAGCAGTGGGGGGGGTTTGAAGACCCAGTACTTC
TRBJ2-7 | once | TRBD1 | TRBV11-2 | CASSSDRAGEQYF | TGTGCCAGCAGCTCCGACAGGGCAGGCGAGCAGTACTTC
TRBJ2-5 | - | TRBD1 | TRBV7-3 | CASSPGQGETQYF | TGTGCCAGCAGCCCCGGACAGGGAGAGACCCAGTACTTC
TRBJ2-6 | few | - | TRBV19 | CASSIEGVGYGGISVSGANVLTF | TGTGCCAGTAGTATAGAGGGAGTTGGCTATGGGGGGATATCCGTCTCTGGGGCCAACGTCCTGACTTTC
TRBJ1-3 | once | - | TRBV27 | CASRTSGHPTGNTIYF | TGTGCCAGCAGGACTTCGGGACACCCGACTGGAAACACCATATATTTT
TRBJ1-5 | - | - | TRBV28 | CASSFLDQPQHF | TGTGCCAGCAGTTTTCTAGACCAGCCCCAGCATTTT
TRBJ2-5 | - | - | TRBV18 | CASSPEGTLSETQYF | TGTGCCAGCTCACCAGAGGGAACCTTAAGTGAGACCCAGTACTTC
TRBJ1-2 | - | TRBD1 | TRBV19 | CASSYRGVTYGYTF | TGTGCCAGTAGCTACAGGGGAGTGACTTATGGCTACACCTTC
TRBJ1-2 | - | TRBD1 | TRBV6-5 | CASSPLDRKGYGYTF | TGTGCCAGCAGTCCCCTGGACAGGAAAGGCTATGGCTACACCTTC
TRBJ1-3 | few | - | TRBV28 | CASSRLTGSGNTIYF | TGTGCCAGCAGTCGTCTGACAGGTTCTGGAAACACCATATATTTT
TRBJ2-1 | - | - | TRBV20-1 | CSATLEQFF | TGCAGTGCTACACTCGAGCAGTTCTTC
TRBJ2-7 | - | - | TRBV30 | CAWSVGGDYEQYF | TGTGCCTGGAGTGTGGGCGGGGACTACGAGCAGTACTTC
TRBJ2-1 | - | TRBD1 | TRBV14 | CASSPSPFQGQANNEQFF | TGTGCCAGCAGCCCAAGCCCGTTTCAGGGACAGGCCAACAATGAGCAGTTCTTC
TRBJ1-2 | - | - | TRBV28 | CASRLLVSSEGYTF | TGTGCCAGCAGGCTCTTGGTCTCGTCGGAGGGCTACACCTTC
TRBJ2-4 | few | - | TRBV4-3 | CASSQDFLVAKNIQYF | TGCGCCAGCAGCCAAGATTTCCTAGTAGCCAAAAACATTCAGTACTTC
TRBJ2-3 | - | TRBD2 | TRBV29-1 | CSCSGRAYTDTQYF | TGCAGCTGCAGCGGGAGGGCCTACACAGATACGCAGTATTTT
TRBJ2-3 | - | TRBD2 | TRBV9 | CASSVSRASGRSDTQYF | TGTGCCAGCAGCGTAAGTCGGGCTAGCGGGAGATCAGATACGCAGTATTTT
TRBJ1-1 | - | TRBD1 | TRBV28 | CASSPGQGLYTEAFF | TGTGCCAGCAGCCCCGGACAGGGGCTGTACACTGAAGCTTTCTTT
TRBJ2-5 | - | - | TRBV6-6 | CASSWGRGETQYF | TGTGCCAGCAGTTGGGGCAGGGGAGAGACCCAGTACTTC
TRBJ1-4 | - | TRBD1 | TRBV11-3 | CASGVQGARGKLFF | TGTGCCAGCGGGGTACAGGGGGCGCGGGGCAAACTGTTTTTT
TRBJ2-2 | - | - | TRBV29-1 | CSVRDTGELFF | TGCAGCGTTCGAGACACCGGGGAGCTGTTTTTT
TRBJ2-1 | - | TRBD2 | TRBV5-8 | CASPRVSGRSNEQFF | TGTGCCAGCCCCCGAGTCAGCGGGAGGTCCAATGAGCAGTTCTTC
TRBJ2-7 | - | TRBD1 | TRBV6-1 | CASRGQGFYEQYF | TGTGCCAGCAGGGGACAGGGATTCTACGAGCAGTACTTC
TRBJ2-2 | once | - | TRBV9 | CASSPRLGDTGELFF | TGTGCCAGCAGCCCGCGACTAGGGGACACCGGGGAGCTGTTTTTT
TRBJ2-1 | - | TRBD2 | TRBV6-1 | CASSGGDFYNEQFF | TGTGCCAGCAGCGGGGGGGACTTCTACAATGAGCAGTTCTTC
TRBJ2-1 | - | TRBD2 | TRBV12-5 | CASGLSSGSDEQFF | TGTGCTAGTGGTCTGTCTAGCGGGAGCGATGAGCAGTTCTTC
TRBJ2-2 | - | - | TRBV7-9 | CASTPAGTGELFF | TGTGCCAGCACTCCGGCGGGCACCGGGGAGCTGTTTTTT
TRBJ1-2 | - | - | TRBV4-1 | CASNNPPQGGANYGYTF | TGCGCCAGCAATAATCCCCCTCAGGGCGGGGCAAACTATGGCTACACCTTC
TRBJ2-3 | - | TRBD1 | TRBV6-4 | CASRAQGFIADTQYF | TGTGCCAGCAGAGCACAGGGGTTTATCGCAGATACGCAGTATTTT
TRBJ2-1 | - | TRBD2 | TRBV7-9 | CASSLRTSGNNEQFF | TGTGCCAGCAGCTTAAGGACTAGCGGCAACAATGAGCAGTTCTTC
TRBJ2-7 | - | - | TRBV19 | CASKTQVGAYEQYF | TGTGCCAGTAAAACCCAGGTCGGGGCCTACGAGCAGTACTTC
TRBJ1-2 | - | - | TRBV30 | CAWSEAQTATYGYTF | TGTGCCTGGAGTGAGGCCCAGACAGCGACCTATGGCTACACCTTC
TRBJ2-5 | - | - | TRBV4-1 | CASSQESTSAGLETQYF | TGCGCCAGCAGCCAAGAATCCACCTCGGCAGGCCTGGAGACCCAGTACTTC
TRBJ2-1 | - | - | TRBV29-1 | CSVESQRAYNEQFF | TGCAGCGTTGAGTCGCAGCGGGCCTACAATGAGCAGTTCTTC
TRBJ1-1 | - | - | TRBV28 | CASSLGGLTNTEAFF | TGTGCCAGCAGTTTAGGGGGGTTGACAAACACTGAAGCTTTCTTT